This TCR beta chain was captured in a study of blood T cell repertoires in COVID-19 (dated by TCRdb to 2020 to 2021). General notes on the study: Samples from collaborators originated in the United States, Italy and Spain and spanned both the acute and convalescent phases of COVID-19. The material from the prospective study consisted of cDNA or gDNA derived from T cells, B-cell-depleted T cells, or PBMCs. Subjects who had been exposed to COVID-19, were actively infected with it, or had recovered from it provided the deeply sampled blood TCRbeta repertoires that made up the dataset. The repertoires were released in a freely available public database intended as a resource for research on the immune response to SARS-CoV-2. Samples were obtained from the ongoing ImmuneRACE study (first 160 participants) and from 1,000 to 1,500 subjects provided by 6 global collaborators. Sample metadata almost always included a de-identified subject ID, COVID-19 status, age in years and sex. Where available, HLA class I and class II types were obtained from metadata supplied by the sample provider rather than from assay-based typing. Broader findings and caveats from the paper: The amount of clinical and demographic metadata varied by source and participant and was provided uncurated.

On this clone: Its antigen remains undetermined. The record has no base qualities; no much larger clone is one base away.

One collaborating source in Seattle enrolled patients while the patients were actively infected and followed the patients over time throughout the course of disease. The collaborating institutions used their own protocols to collect whole blood in K2EDTA tubes. For TCRbeta analysis, collaborators shipped samples as frozen whole blood, isolated PBMCs, or DNA extracted from either of those sample types. TCRbeta CDR3 regions were amplified from genomic DNA by means of the immunoSEQ Assay, a bias-controlled multiplex PCR. For the original study's pipeline: Nucleated cell counts per sample were estimated from amplification of reference gene primers within the assay. Sequence reads were collapsed and filtered to measure the absolute abundance of every unique TCRbeta CDR3 rearrangement. For each sample, productive Simpson clonality was calculated as the square root of Simpson's diversity index across productive rearrangements. Here the immuneACCESS table is served through TCRdb, limited to in-frame sequences with V and J called. Missing clones are a known gap in these copies; in checked studies unresolved V genes cover under half, and the rest lacks a known reason. V, J and clone size were drawn from that table, and D and trimming were deduced from the DNA. A total of nearly 90,000 clones appear in this sample, around 91% of them only once. 6.5% to 8.5% of the sample lies in the top ten.

Based on the germline V gene (reference sequence), the CDR1 and CDR2 sequences are LGHDT and YNNKEL. From the cysteine up to the phenylalanine, the CDR3 has a length of 18 residues. The read is trimmed to its CDR3 DNA, 54 bases read in frame from base 1. V has 0 bases trimmed and J has 0 bases trimmed; junction bases matching no gene number 10. The receptor was isolated from a man younger than 35 with COVID-19, enrolled during active disease. The sequenced sample was peripheral blood. This chain joins TRBV3-1 (or the pseudogene TRBV3-2) to TRBJ2-7; TRBD2 lines up with 8 middle nucleotides. The CDR3 amino acid sequence is: CASSQDATAGVASYEQYF. The DNA sequence is TGTGCCAGCAGCCAAGATGCGACAGCGGGAGTAGCCTCCTACGAGCAGTACTTC.